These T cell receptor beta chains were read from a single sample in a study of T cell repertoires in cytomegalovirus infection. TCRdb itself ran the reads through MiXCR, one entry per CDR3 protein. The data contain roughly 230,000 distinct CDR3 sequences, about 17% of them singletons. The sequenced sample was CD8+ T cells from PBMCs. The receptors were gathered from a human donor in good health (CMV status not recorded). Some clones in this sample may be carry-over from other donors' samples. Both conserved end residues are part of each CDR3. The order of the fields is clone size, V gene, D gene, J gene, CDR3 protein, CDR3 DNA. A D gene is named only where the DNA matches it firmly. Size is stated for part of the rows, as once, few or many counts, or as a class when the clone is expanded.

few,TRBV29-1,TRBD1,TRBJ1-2,CSVPRGQGYHYGYTF,TGCAGCGTTCCAAGGGGACAGGGATACCACTATGGCTACACCTTC
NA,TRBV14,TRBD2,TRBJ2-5,CASSQGLAGTETQYF,TGTGCCAGCAGCCAAGGACTAGCGGGGACCGAGACCCAGTACTTC
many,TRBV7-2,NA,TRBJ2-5,CASSSLGQQETQYF,TGTGCCAGCAGCTCGCTGGGGCAACAAGAGACCCAGTACTTC
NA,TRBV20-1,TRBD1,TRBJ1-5,CSAWTGLNQPQHF,TGCAGTGCCTGGACAGGGCTCAATCAGCCCCAGCATTTT
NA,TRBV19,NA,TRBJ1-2,CASSPDNLRNYGYTF,TGTGCCAGTAGTCCCGACAACCTTAGGAACTATGGCTACACCTTC
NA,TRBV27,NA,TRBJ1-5,CATRKGGNQPQHF,TGTGCCACGCGCAAGGGGGGCAATCAGCCCCAGCATTTT
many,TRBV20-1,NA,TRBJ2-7,CSARDLRGAYEQYF,TGCAGTGCTAGAGATCTCCGTGGGGCCTACGAGCAGTACTTC
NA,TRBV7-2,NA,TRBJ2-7,CASSLGYGAYEQYF,TGTGCCAGCAGCTTAGGTTACGGGGCCTACGAGCAGTACTTC
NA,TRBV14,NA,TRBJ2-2,CASSQARVANTGELFF,TGTGCCAGCAGCCAAGCCAGGGTCGCGAACACCGGGGAGCTGTTTTTT
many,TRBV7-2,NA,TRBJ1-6,CASSVGPVGPNSPLHF,TGTGCCAGCAGCGTTGGGCCGGTGGGCCCAAATTCACCCCTCCACTTT
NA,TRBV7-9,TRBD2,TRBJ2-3,CASSLIAGATEYTDTQYF,TGTGCCAGCAGCTTAATAGCGGGGGCGACGGAGTACACAGATACGCAGTATTTT
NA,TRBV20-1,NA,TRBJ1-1,CSAREPGPNTEAFF,TGCAGTGCTAGAGAACCAGGCCCTAACACTGAAGCTTTCTTT
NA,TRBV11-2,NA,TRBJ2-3,CASSLGWVRPVTQYF,TGTGCCAGCAGCTTAGGTTGGGTTCGGCCGGTTACGCAGTATTTT
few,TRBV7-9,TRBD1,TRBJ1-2,CASSLGRTGDGYTF,TGTGCCAGCAGCTTAGGAAGGACAGGAGATGGCTACACCTTC
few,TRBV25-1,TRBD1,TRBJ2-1,CASSEDREGEQFF,TGTGCCAGCAGTGAGGACAGGGAAGGTGAGCAGTTCTTC
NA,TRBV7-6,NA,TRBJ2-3,CASSLLPSGSTDTQYF,TGTGCCAGCAGCTTACTTCCCAGCGGGTCCACAGATACGCAGTATTTT
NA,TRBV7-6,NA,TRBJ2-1,CASSLVAGDSYNEQFF,TGTGCCAGCAGCTTAGTTGCCGGGGACTCCTACAATGAGCAGTTCTTC
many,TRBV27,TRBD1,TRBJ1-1,CASSLSRGYTEAFF,TGTGCCAGCAGTTTGTCCAGGGGGTACACTGAAGCTTTCTTT
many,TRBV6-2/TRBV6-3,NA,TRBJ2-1,CASSYSGRGGEQFF,TGTGCCAGCAGTTACTCAGGTCGCGGAGGGGAGCAGTTCTTC
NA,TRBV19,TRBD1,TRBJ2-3,CASSTRTGGGTDTQYF,TGTGCCAGTAGTACCCGGACAGGGGGGGGGACAGATACGCAGTATTTT
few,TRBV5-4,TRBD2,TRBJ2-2,CASSRPGRGAAGELFF,TGTGCCAGCAGCCGCCCCGGGCGGGGGGCAGCCGGGGAGCTGTTTTTT
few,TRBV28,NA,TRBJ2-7,CASSLEYLPSAYEQYF,TGTGCCAGCAGTTTAGAATATCTACCTAGCGCCTACGAGCAGTACTTC
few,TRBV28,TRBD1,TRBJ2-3,CASSLWGRLQGAGTDTQYF,TGTGCCAGCAGTTTATGGGGACGTCTTCAGGGGGCGGGCACAGATACGCAGTATTTT
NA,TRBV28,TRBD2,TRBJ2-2,CASSPSGGRTGELFF,TGTGCCAGCAGTCCCAGCGGGGGACGCACCGGGGAGCTGTTTTTT
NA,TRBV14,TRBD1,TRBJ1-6,CASSRGQGDGNSPLHF,TGTGCCAGCAGCCGAGGACAGGGCGATGGCAATTCACCCCTCCACTTT
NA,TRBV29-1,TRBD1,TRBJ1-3,CSVMGQNGNTIYF,TGCAGCGTTATGGGACAGAATGGAAACACCATATATTTT
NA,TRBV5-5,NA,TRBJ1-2,CASSRLGSDGYTF,TGTGCCAGCAGCCGGCTTGGGTCGGATGGCTACACCTTC
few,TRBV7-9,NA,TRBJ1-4,CASSLPGHVNEKLFF,TGTGCCAGCAGCTTACCGGGACATGTTAATGAAAAACTGTTTTTT
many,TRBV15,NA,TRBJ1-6,CATSRDRNSYNSPLHF,TGTGCCACCAGCAGGGACCGCAACTCCTATAATTCACCCCTCCACTTT
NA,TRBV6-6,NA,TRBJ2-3,CASSFIRFTTTDTQYF,TGTGCCAGCAGTTTCATCCGGTTTACTACCACAGATACGCAGTATTTT
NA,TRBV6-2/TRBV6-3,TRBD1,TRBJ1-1,CASSSRQGATLNTEAFF,TGTGCCAGCAGTTCTCGGCAGGGGGCGACTTTGAACACTGAAGCGTTCTTT
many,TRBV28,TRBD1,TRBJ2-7,CASSLRDRPYEQYF,TGTGCCAGCAGTTTACGGGACAGGCCTTACGAGCAGTACTTC
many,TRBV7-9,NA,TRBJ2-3,CASSPTFHGADTQYF,TGTGCCAGCAGCCCCACCTTCCACGGGGCAGATACGCAGTATTTT
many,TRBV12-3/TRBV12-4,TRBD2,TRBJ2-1,CASSRRTSGDEQFF,TGTGCCAGCAGTCGCAGGACTAGCGGGGATGAGCAGTTCTTC
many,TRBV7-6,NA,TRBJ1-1,CASSLVMAGAEAFF,TGTGCCAGCAGCTTAGTCATGGCTGGGGCTGAAGCTTTCTTT
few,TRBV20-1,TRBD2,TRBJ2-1,CSARDQTAGGIYNEQFF,TGCAGTGCTAGAGATCAGACAGCGGGGGGGATATACAATGAGCAGTTCTTC
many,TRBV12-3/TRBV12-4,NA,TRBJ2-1,CASSFFSSYNEQFF,TGTGCCAGCAGTTTCTTTAGCTCCTACAATGAGCAGTTCTTC
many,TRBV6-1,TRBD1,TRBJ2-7,CASSPGTGGFEQYF,TGTGCCAGCAGCCCCGGGACAGGGGGTTTCGAGCAGTACTTC
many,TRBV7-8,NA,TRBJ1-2,CASSLGGTDGYTF,TGTGCCAGCAGCTTAGGGGGGACGGATGGCTACACCTTC
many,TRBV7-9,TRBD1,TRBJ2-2,CASSSWDRNTGELFF,TGTGCCAGCAGCTCCTGGGACAGGAACACCGGGGAGCTGTTTTTT
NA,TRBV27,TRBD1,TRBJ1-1,CASSFQGVNTEAFF,TGTGCCAGCAGTTTTCAGGGGGTGAACACTGAAGCTTTCTTT
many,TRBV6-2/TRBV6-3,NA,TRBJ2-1,CASSYLQGEGEQFF,TGTGCCAGCAGTTACCTACAGGGTGAGGGTGAGCAGTTCTTC
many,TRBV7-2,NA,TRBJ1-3,CASSVKGNTIYF,TGTGCCAGCAGTGTGAAAGGAAACACCATATATTTT
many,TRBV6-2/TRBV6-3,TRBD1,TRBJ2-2,CASCPGQTNTGELFF,TGTGCCAGCTGCCCGGGACAGACGAACACCGGGGAGCTGTTTTTT
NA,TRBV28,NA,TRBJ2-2,CASRPEQTGNTGELFF,TGTGCCAGCAGACCGGAACAGACAGGGAACACCGGGGAGCTGTTTTTT
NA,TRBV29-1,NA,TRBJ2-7,CSVEVGTSSYEQYF,TGCAGCGTTGAAGTCGGCACAAGCTCCTACGAGCAGTACTTC
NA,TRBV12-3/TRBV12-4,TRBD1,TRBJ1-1,CASSLVFVQGDTEAFF,TGTGCCAGCAGTTTAGTTTTTGTGCAGGGGGACACTGAAGCTTTCTTT
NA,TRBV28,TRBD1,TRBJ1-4,CASSSLSQGAAEKLFF,TGTGCCAGCAGTTCCCTTTCACAGGGGGCCGCTGAAAAACTGTTTTTT
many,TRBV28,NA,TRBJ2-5,CASSLRPPGVQETQYF,TGTGCCAGCAGTTTACGACCCCCGGGAGTACAAGAGACCCAGTACTTC
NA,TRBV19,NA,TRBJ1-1,CASSMQGLNTEAFF,TGTGCCAGTAGTATGCAGGGTTTGAACACTGAAGCTTTCTTT